The rows below give T cell receptor beta chains drawn from one sample of a study of human T cells and chemical hapten exposure. Using its own MiXCR run on the RACE reads, TCRdb lists one record per CDR3 protein. Of tens of thousands of distinct CDR3 sequences in the sample, 7% to 8.5% were seen once. Sequencing input: whole blood. All receptors come from a human donor in good health. Some clones in this sample may be carry-over from other donors' samples. CDR3s include the opening cysteine and the closing phenylalanine or tryptophan. D genes are given only for firm matches. A row's size may be missing; if present it is once, few, many or a size class.

TRBJ2-5	few	TRBD1	TRBV5-1	TGCGCCAGTCGCCGGGACAGGGGCTGGGAGACCCAGTACTTC	CASRRDRGWETQYF
TRBJ1-2	NA	TRBD1	TRBV7-9	TGTGCCAGCAGCTTTCCAGGGGGTCCCTATGGCTACACCTTC	CASSFPGGPYGYTF
TRBJ1-1	NA	NA	TRBV30	TGTGCCTGGACGACAGGATTTAACACTGAAGCTTTCTTT	CAWTTGFNTEAFF
TRBJ1-6	many	NA	TRBV12-3/TRBV12-4	TGTGCCAGCAGTTTACGGAGCTCCTATAATTCACCCCTCCACTTT	CASSLRSSYNSPLHF
TRBJ2-7	NA	NA	TRBV13	TGTGCCAGCAGCTCCCGAGGGGGGACTTTCTACGAGCAGTACTTC	CASSSRGGTFYEQYF
TRBJ1-3	many	NA	TRBV3-1	TGTGCCAGCAGTACCCAGGGTACCGACCGGGTATATTTT	CASSTQGTDRVYF
TRBJ1-2	NA	NA	TRBV7-9	TGTGCCAGCAGCTTAGACATCAGGGAGTCCATCTATGGCTACACCTTC	CASSLDIRESIYGYTF
TRBJ2-5	few	TRBD2	TRBV5-1	TGCGCCAGCAGCTTGGCACCAGCGGGGGGCCAAGAGACCCAGTACTTC	CASSLAPAGGQETQYF
TRBJ2-7	NA	NA	TRBV20-1	TGCAGTGCCGCTCCCACTGGCGGGGACCCCTCCTACGAGCAGTACTTC	CSAAPTGGDPSYEQYF
TRBJ1-1	NA	NA	TRBV7-9	TGTGCCAGCAGCTCATTGCGGACTGAAGCTTTCTTT	CASSSLRTEAFF
TRBJ1-1	many	NA	TRBV28	TGTGCCAGCAGTTTATACGGACAGGAAGCTTTCTTT	CASSLYGQEAFF
TRBJ1-1	few	NA	TRBV6-4	TGTGCCAGCAGTGACTGGGTCCGACCCACTTGGGCTTTCTTT	CASSDWVRPTWAFF
TRBJ2-3	many	TRBD1	TRBV27	TGTGCCAGCAGTTCGTACCTAGGACAGGGCCGCACAGATACGCAGTATTTT	CASSSYLGQGRTDTQYF
TRBJ1-6	many	TRBD1	TRBV7-2	TGTGCCAGCAGCTTAGGAATGGGACAGGATTCACCCCTCCACTTT	CASSLGMGQDSPLHF
TRBJ1-2	many	NA	TRBV3-1	TGTGCCAGCAGCCCGATGGTAGGGATCCCCGTCTATGGCTACACCTTC	CASSPMVGIPVYGYTF
TRBJ2-5	NA	NA	TRBV12-3/TRBV12-4	TGTGCCAGCAGTTTTTCAGGGGCCCAAGAGACCCAGTACTTC	CASSFSGAQETQYF
TRBJ1-2	NA	NA	TRBV12-3/TRBV12-4	TGTGCCAGCAGTCCCCACTTTCGACAGCCTCGCTATGGCTACACCTTC	CASSPHFRQPRYGYTF
TRBJ1-4	few	NA	TRBV7-9	TGTGCCAGCAGCCCGGGGGAGGTAGATGAAAAACTGTTTTTT	CASSPGEVDEKLFF
TRBJ2-1	many	NA	TRBV10-2	TGCGCCAGCAGTGACCGGGGCCGCTCCTACAATGAGCAGTTCTTC	CASSDRGRSYNEQFF
TRBJ1-2	NA	TRBD1	TRBV6-1	TGTGCCAGCAGTGAACCCACAGGGGGCAATGGCTACACCTTC	CASSEPTGGNGYTF
TRBJ1-1	many	NA	TRBV3-1	TGTGCCAGCAGCCGGGGTTACCTGAGGGACACTGAAGCTTTCTTT	CASSRGYLRDTEAFF
TRBJ2-1	NA	NA	TRBV6-2/TRBV6-3	TGTGCCAGCAGTTACAGGCCGAACAATGAGCAGTTCTTC	CASSYRPNNEQFF
TRBJ1-1	large	NA	TRBV18	TGTGCCAGCTCACCACCAAGTGCTGGGAGCACTGAAGCTTTCTTT	CASSPPSAGSTEAFF
TRBJ1-5	NA	TRBD1	TRBV7-9	TGTGCCAGCAGCTCTACAGGGGGCGCGGGCAATCAGCCCCAGCATTTT	CASSSTGGAGNQPQHF
TRBJ2-2	many	TRBD1	TRBV6-6	TGTGCCAGCACCGGGACAGGGAGAGCCGGGGAGCTGTTTTTT	CASTGTGRAGELFF
TRBJ2-1	NA	NA	TRBV4-3	TGCGCCAGCAGCCACAGGGGCAAAGATGAGCAGTTCTTC	CASSHRGKDEQFF
TRBJ2-5	many	TRBD1	TRBV12-3/TRBV12-4	TGTGCCAGCAGTGACAGGGTGCAAGAGACCCAGTACTTC	CASSDRVQETQYF
TRBJ1-1	many	NA	TRBV18	TGTGCCAGCTCACCGAACAGGGAGCTGACAACTGAAGCTTTCTTT	CASSPNRELTTEAFF
TRBJ1-5	NA	NA	TRBV7-2	TGTGCCAGCAGCACTTATAGCAATCAGCCCCAGCATTTT	CASSTYSNQPQHF
TRBJ1-2	NA	TRBD1	TRBV7-2	TGTGCCAGCAGCCCCGACAGGGGGCCCTATGGCTACACCTTC	CASSPDRGPYGYTF
TRBJ2-1	NA	TRBD2	TRBV5-1	TGCGCCAGCAGCTTGGTAGCGGGCCTTTACAATGAGCAGTTCTTC	CASSLVAGLYNEQFF
TRBJ2-1	NA	NA	TRBV7-2	TGTGCCAGCAGCTTAGAGCGAGCCCATGAGCAGTTCTTC	CASSLERAHEQFF
TRBJ1-4	many	NA	TRBV29-1	TGCAGCGTTGGGGTCAGCAGTGAAAAACTGTTTTTT	CSVGVSSEKLFF
TRBJ1-2	many	NA	TRBV5-5	TGTGCCAGCAGCTTGGAAGGCAGGGGAACCCATGGCTACACCTTC	CASSLEGRGTHGYTF
TRBJ1-1	NA	NA	TRBV12-3/TRBV12-4	TGTGCCAGCAGTTTGGGGGAGGCCACTGAAGCTTTCTTT	CASSLGEATEAFF
TRBJ2-1	many	TRBD2	TRBV30	TGTGCCGTTGGGGGGGGAGGCAATGAGCAGTTCTTC	CAVGGGGNEQFF
TRBJ2-3	NA	NA	TRBV27	TGTGCCAGCAGTGTGCGGGGGCGCCCAGATACGCAGTATTTT	CASSVRGRPDTQYF
TRBJ2-5	few	TRBD1	TRBV5-1	TGCGCCAGCAGCCTTATAGGGACAGTGGAAGAGACCCAGTACTTC	CASSLIGTVEETQYF
TRBJ2-3	few	NA	TRBV28	TGTGCCAGCAGTTTGACCCAAGCAGATACGCAGTATTTT	CASSLTQADTQYF
TRBJ2-5	many	TRBD2	TRBV7-2	TGTGCCAGCACCGGGGGGGGGTTTGGTGAGACCCAGTACTTC	CASTGGGFGETQYF
TRBJ2-7	many	NA	TRBV3-1	TGTGCCAGCAGCCAAGAAGGACAGTTCATCTACGAGCAGTACTTC	CASSQEGQFIYEQYF
TRBJ1-5	NA	NA	TRBV6-6	TGTGCCAGCTCTAACGGGGTGGGCCTAAATCAGCCCCAGCATTTT	CASSNGVGLNQPQHF
TRBJ1-5	NA	TRBD1	TRBV6-4	TGTGCCAGCAGTGAAGACAGGGGTTGGGTAATGGGCAATCAGCCCCAGCATTTT	CASSEDRGWVMGNQPQHF
TRBJ2-7	few	TRBD2	TRBV10-3	TGTGCCATCAGTGACCGAATAGCGGGAGGGCCCGGCGAGGAGCAGTACTTC	CAISDRIAGGPGEEQYF
TRBJ2-1	few	TRBD2	TRBV6-6	TGTGCCAGCAGTTACACTAGCGGGAGTGAGCAGTTCTTC	CASSYTSGSEQFF
TRBJ1-1	few	TRBD1	TRBV18	TGTGCCAGCTCACCAGTCGGGGACAGGGTCCAAACTGAAGCTTTCTTT	CASSPVGDRVQTEAFF
TRBJ2-5	NA	NA	TRBV2	TGTGCCAGCAGTAATTCAGGGGGGACGGAGACCCAGTACTTC	CASSNSGGTETQYF
TRBJ1-1	many	NA	TRBV5-1	TGCGCCAGCAGCTTGTTGGGCGGAACTGAAGCTTTCTTT	CASSLLGGTEAFF
TRBJ1-3	few	NA	TRBV4-1	TGCGCCAGCAGCCAAGTTCTTGCGGGGCCGTCTGGAAACACCATATATTTT	CASSQVLAGPSGNTIYF
TRBJ1-2	few	TRBD1	TRBV18	TGTGCCAGCTCACCACCGGGACAGGGGGCTGTCTATGGCTACACCTTC	CASSPPGQGAVYGYTF
TRBJ2-3	NA	NA	TRBV18	TGTGCCAGCTCACCGACAGGTCGAGATACGCAGTATTTT	CASSPTGRDTQYF
TRBJ2-4	few	NA	TRBV12-3/TRBV12-4	TGTGCCAGCACAACAGGGAGAGCCAAAAACATTCAGTACTTC	CASTTGRAKNIQYF
TRBJ2-2	many	TRBD2	TRBV5-1	TGCGCCAGCAAAGAACTAGCGGGAGGAACCGGGGAGCTGTTTTTT	CASKELAGGTGELFF
TRBJ1-6	NA	NA	TRBV6-2/TRBV6-3	TGTGCCAGCAGTTATCTTCGGGGAGGTAATTCACCCCTCCACTTT	CASSYLRGGNSPLHF
TRBJ1-3	NA	NA	TRBV12-3/TRBV12-4	TGTGCCAGCAGTGACAATGAGAGGTATACTGGAAACACCATATATTTT	CASSDNERYTGNTIYF
TRBJ2-3	few	TRBD2	TRBV4-3	TGCGCCAGCAGCCAAGTCCGCGGGGGGGCCCGAGATACGCAGTATTTT	CASSQVRGGARDTQYF
TRBJ2-7	few	NA	TRBV20-1	TGCAGTGCTAGCCCCCTCCGTGGCGGGATAATGTACGAGCAGTACTTC	CSASPLRGGIMYEQYF
TRBJ2-5	few	NA	TRBV5-1	TGCGCCAGCAACGCAAGGGCAGATACTCCAGGGGAGACCCAGTACTTC	CASNARADTPGETQYF
TRBJ2-2	few	NA	TRBV20-1	TGCAGTGCTAGTCGTCCCGACCGTTACGGGGAGCTGTTTTTT	CSASRPDRYGELFF
TRBJ1-1	many	TRBD1	TRBV3-1	TGTGCCAGCAGCCGGAGACAGGGAGGTTGGTTGACTGAAGCTTTCTTT	CASSRRQGGWLTEAFF